Listed here is a single T cell receptor beta chain. The data derive from a study of blood T cell repertoires in COVID-19. Per the germline V gene, CDR1 is SGHVS and CDR2 is FNYEAQ. This CDR3 spans 14 amino acids. V dropped 2 bases and J dropped 1 base, with 7 bases sitting between them. Original data processing: Amplification from reference gene primers served as the basis for estimated nucleated cell counts. Some clones are missing from TCRdb's copy, which holds only in-frame ones; the method was immunoSEQ multiplex PCR. That table furnishes V, J and clone size, whereas the DNA furnished D and trimming. This table has 130,000 or so clones, around 88% appearing once.

V gene TRBV7-6 combines with J gene TRBJ2-3, with a possible D match to TRBD2 (6 bases). The TCR comes from a man between 50 and 59 years old with active or convalescent COVID-19. Source material: peripheral blood. The CDR3, as DNA: TGTGCCAGCAGCTTAACGGGGGGCACAGATACGCAGTATTTT. Translation gives CASSLTGGTDTQYF.